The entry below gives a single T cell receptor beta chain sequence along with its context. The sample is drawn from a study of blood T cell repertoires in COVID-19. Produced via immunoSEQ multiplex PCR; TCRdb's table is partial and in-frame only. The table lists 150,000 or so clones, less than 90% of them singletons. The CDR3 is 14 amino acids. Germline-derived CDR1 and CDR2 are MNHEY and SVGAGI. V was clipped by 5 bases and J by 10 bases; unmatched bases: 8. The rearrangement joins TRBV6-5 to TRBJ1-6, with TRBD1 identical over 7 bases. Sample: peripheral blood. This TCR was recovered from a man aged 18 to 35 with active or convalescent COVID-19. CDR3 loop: CASSRQGEGSPLHF. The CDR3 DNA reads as TGTGCCAGCAGTCGCCAGGGGGAAGGGTCACCCCTCCACTTT.